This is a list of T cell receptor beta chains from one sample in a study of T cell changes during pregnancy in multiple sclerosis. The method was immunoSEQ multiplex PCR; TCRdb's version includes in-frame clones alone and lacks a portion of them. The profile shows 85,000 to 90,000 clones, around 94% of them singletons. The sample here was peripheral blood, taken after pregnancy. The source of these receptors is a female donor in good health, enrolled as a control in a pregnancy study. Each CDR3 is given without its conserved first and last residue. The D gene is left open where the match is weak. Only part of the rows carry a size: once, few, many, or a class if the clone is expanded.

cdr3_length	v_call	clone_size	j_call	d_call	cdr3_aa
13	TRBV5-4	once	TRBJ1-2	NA	ASSLPGTIESGYT
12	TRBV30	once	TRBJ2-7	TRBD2	AWSAFGGRAGQY
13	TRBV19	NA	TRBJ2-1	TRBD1	ASTPNRGTYNEQF
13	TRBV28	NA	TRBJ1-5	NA	ASSLAGTGNQPQH
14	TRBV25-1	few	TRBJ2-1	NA	ASSEYFLDSNNEQF
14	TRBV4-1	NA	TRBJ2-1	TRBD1	ASSQGTGGAINEQF
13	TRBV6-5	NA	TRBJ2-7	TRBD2	ASSPGQGGPFEQY
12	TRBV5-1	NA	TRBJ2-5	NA	ASSLVRGEETQY
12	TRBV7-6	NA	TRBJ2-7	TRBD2	ASSLGRTADEQY
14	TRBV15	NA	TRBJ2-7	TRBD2	ATSSQWVSGNYEQY
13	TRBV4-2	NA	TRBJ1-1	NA	ASSRTPGGDTEAF
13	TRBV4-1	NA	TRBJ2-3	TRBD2	ASSQGGRLVDTQY
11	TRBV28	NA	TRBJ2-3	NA	ASSLGTNWPQY
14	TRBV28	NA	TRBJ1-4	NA	ASRFQTQSTNEKLF
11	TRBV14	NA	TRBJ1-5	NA	ASSQGQFLPQH
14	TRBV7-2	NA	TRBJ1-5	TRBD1	ASSSKGQARNQPQH
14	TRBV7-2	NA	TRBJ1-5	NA	ASSGGGYGSNQPQH
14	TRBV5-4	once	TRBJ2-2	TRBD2	ASSTGTSGRAGELF
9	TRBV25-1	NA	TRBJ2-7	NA	ASSALYEQY
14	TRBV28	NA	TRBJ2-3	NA	ASSVVADFSTDTQY
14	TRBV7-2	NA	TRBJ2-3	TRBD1	ASSWDSSNPTDTQY
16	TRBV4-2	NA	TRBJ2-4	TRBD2	ASSQGGWSAGPGGIQY
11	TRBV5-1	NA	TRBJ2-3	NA	ASSQGNGDTQY
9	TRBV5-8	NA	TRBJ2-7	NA	ASSSRSEQY
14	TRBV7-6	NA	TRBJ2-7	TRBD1	ASSPNPGTGTYEQY
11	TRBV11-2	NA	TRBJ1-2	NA	ASSVGGTYGYT
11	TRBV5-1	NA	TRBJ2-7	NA	ASSFGHTYEQY
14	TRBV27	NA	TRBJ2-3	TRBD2	ASSRRGTSGRDTQY
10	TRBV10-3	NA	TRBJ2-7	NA	AISGRESTQY
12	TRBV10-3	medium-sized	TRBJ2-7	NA	AISEGGWAYEQY
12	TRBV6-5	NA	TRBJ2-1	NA	ASSYEAGNNEQF
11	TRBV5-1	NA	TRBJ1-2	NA	ASSLDSSYGYT